This TCR beta chain was obtained from a study of T cell changes during pregnancy in multiple sclerosis. TCRdb's table, derived via immunoSEQ multiplex PCR, lists solely in-frame clones and lacks some. The data hold roughly 80,000 clones, with approximately 94% observed a single time. This CDR3 comprises 13 residues. Losses at the gene ends were 10 bases for V and 1 base for J; bases not matched to a gene: 3. Germline V CDR1 and CDR2: MDHEN, SYDVKM. The source of this sequence is a female donor in good health, enrolled as a control in a pregnancy study. The sample in question was peripheral blood, obtained after pregnancy. The rearrangement joins TRBV28 to TRBJ2-3; TRBD2 agrees at 9 bases. This CDR3 reads CATSSGGTDTQYF. DNA of the CDR3: TGTGCCACCTCTAGCGGGGGCACAGATACGCAGTATTTT.